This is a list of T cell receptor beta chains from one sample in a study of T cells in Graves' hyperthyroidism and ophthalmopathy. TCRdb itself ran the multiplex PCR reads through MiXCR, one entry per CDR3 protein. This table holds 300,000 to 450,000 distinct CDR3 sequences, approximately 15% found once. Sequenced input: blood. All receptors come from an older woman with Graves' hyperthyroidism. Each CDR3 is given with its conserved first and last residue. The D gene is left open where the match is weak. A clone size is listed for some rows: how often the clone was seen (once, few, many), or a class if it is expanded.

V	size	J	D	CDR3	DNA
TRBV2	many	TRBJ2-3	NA	CASSESLRGSDTQYF	TGTGCCAGCAGTGAAAGTCTAAGGGGGTCAGATACGCAGTATTTT
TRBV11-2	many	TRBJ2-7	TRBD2	CASSSWTSGNHYKQYF	TGTGCCAGCAGCTCCTGGACTAGCGGGAACCACTACAAGCAGTACTTC
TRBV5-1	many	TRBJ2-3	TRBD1	CASSQGGAGTDTQYF	TGCGCCAGCTCCCAAGGGGGCGCCGGCACAGATACGCAGTATTTT
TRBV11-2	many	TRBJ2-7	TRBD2	CASSLSLAGVSDEQYF	TGTGCCAGCAGCTTATCACTAGCGGGAGTATCTGACGAGCAGTACTTC
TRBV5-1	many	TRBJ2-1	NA	CASSLGVTSGGPQFF	TGCGCCAGCAGCTTGGGAGTGACTAGTGGGGGCCCTCAGTTCTTC
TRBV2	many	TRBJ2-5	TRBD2	CASSPQGLAGETQYF	TGTGCCAGCAGCCCTCAGGGACTAGCGGGAGAGACCCAGTACTTC
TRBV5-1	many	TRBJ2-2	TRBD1	CASSPGTGGRTGELFF	TGCGCCAGCAGTCCCGGGACAGGGGGTCGCACCGGGGAGCTGTTTTTT
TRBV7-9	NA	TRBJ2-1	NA	CASSLEGTLGIEQFF	TGTGCCAGCAGCTTAGAAGGGACCCTCGGTATTGAGCAGTTCTTC
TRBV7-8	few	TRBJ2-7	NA	CASSLTPGYYEQYF	TGTGCCAGCAGCTTGACTCCCGGATACTACGAGCAGTACTTC
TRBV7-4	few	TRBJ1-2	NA	CASSSLNRLYSYTF	TGTGCCAGCAGCTCCTTAAACAGGCTCTATAGCTACACCTTC
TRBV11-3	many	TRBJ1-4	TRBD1	CASSSRQGPGEKLFF	TGTGCCAGCAGCTCCAGACAGGGCCCGGGGGAAAAACTGTTTTTT
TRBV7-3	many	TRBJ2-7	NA	CASSFGPIYEQYF	TGTGCCAGCAGCTTTGGCCCGATTTACGAGCAGTACTTC
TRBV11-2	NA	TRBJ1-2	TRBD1	CASSWDRDRVYGYTF	TGTGCCAGCAGCTGGGATAGGGACAGGGTCTATGGCTACACCTTC
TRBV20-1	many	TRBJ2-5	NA	CSAGGSNQETQYF	TGCAGTGCCGGCGGGTCGAACCAAGAGACCCAGTACTTC
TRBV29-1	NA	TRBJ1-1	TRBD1	CSVVGRGQGVPEAFF	TGCAGCGTTGTGGGCAGGGGGCAGGGGGTTCCTGAAGCTTTCTTT
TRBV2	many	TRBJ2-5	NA	CASSQGVETQYF	TGTGCCAGCAGTCAGGGAGTAGAGACCCAGTACTTC
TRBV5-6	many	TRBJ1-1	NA	CASSLGFVRLNTEAFF	TGTGCCAGCAGCTTGGGCTTTGTACGGCTGAACACTGAAGCTTTCTTT
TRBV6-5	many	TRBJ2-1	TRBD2	CASSYGLAGGVEQFF	TGTGCCAGCAGTTACGGACTAGCGGGAGGGGTTGAGCAGTTCTTC
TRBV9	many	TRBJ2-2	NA	CASSATMGAGELFF	TGTGCCAGCAGCGCCACGATGGGAGCCGGGGAGCTGTTTTTT
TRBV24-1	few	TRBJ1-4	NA	CATSGPFRQDLRLSGEKLFF	TGTGCCACCAGTGGTCCATTCAGACAGGACCTTAGACTGAGCGGTGAAAAACTGTTTTTT
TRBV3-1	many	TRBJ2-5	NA	CASSQDWINSQETQYF	TGTGCCAGCAGCCAAGATTGGATCAACAGTCAAGAGACCCAGTACTTC
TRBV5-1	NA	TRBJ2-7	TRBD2	CASSAGTTGSYEQYF	TGCGCCAGCAGCGCCGGGACTACCGGCTCCTACGAGCAGTACTTC
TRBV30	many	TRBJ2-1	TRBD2	CAWTLSGRASYNEQFF	TGTGCCTGGACCCTTAGCGGGAGGGCCTCGTACAATGAGCAGTTCTTC
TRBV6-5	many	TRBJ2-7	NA	CASSYSLGGEQYF	TGTGCCAGCAGTTACTCCCTTGGGGGCGAGCAGTACTTC
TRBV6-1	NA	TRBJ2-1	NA	CASSEGLAPGGQFF	TGTGCCAGCAGTGAGGGGCTAGCGCCCGGGGGGCAGTTCTTC
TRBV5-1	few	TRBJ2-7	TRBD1	CASSLGGTVGYEQYF	TGCGCCAGCAGCTTGGGGGGGACAGTAGGCTACGAGCAGTACTTC
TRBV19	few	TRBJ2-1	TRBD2	CASSIGGRAFYNEQFF	TGTGCCAGTAGTATCGGGGGGAGGGCCTTCTACAATGAGCAGTTCTTC
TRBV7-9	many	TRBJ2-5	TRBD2	CASSLVAGGQETQYF	TGTGCCAGCAGCTTAGTTGCGGGAGGACAAGAGACCCAGTACTTC
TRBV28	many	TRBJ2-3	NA	CASSLLRSTDTQYF	TGTGCCAGCAGCCTCCTTAGGAGCACAGATACGCAGTATTTT
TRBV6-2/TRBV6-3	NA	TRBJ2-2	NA	CASSGRNTGGLFF	TGTGCCAGCAGTGGCAGAAACACCGGGGGGCTGTTTTTT
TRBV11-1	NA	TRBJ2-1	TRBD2	CASSQELAGFYNEQFF	TGCGCCAGCAGCCAAGAACTAGCGGGATTTTACAATGAGCAGTTCTTC
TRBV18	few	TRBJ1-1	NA	CASSPPQASEAFF	TGTGCCAGCTCACCACCGCAGGCTAGTGAAGCTTTCTTT
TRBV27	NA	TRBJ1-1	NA	CASGLQGLMNTEALF	TGTGCCAGCGGGCTTCAAGGGCTTATGAACACTGAAGCTCTCTTT
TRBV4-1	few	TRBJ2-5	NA	CASSYTLQETQYF	TGCGCCAGCAGTTACACCCTCCAAGAGACCCAGTACTTC
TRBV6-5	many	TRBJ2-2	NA	CASSYSRLAGTNTGELFF	TGTGCCAGCAGTTACTCGAGGTTGGCGGGGACGAACACCGGGGAGCTGTTTTTT
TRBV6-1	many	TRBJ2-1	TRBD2	CASSPTGTSGMLEQFF	TGTGCCAGCAGTCCGACCGGGACTAGCGGGATGCTTGAGCAGTTCTTC
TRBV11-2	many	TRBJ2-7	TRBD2	CASSLAGGGEQYF	TGTGCCAGCAGCCTAGCGGGAGGGGGCGAGCAGTACTTC
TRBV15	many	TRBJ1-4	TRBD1	CATSPRTGGRKLFF	TGTGCCACCAGCCCACGGACAGGGGGAAGAAAACTGTTTTTT
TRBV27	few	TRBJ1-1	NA	CASSLDPSSGATEAFF	TGTGCCAGCAGTTTAGATCCCTCCTCCGGGGCCACTGAAGCTTTCTTT
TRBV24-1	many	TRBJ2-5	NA	CATSDSPEETQYF	TGTGCCACCTCAGACAGCCCTGAGGAGACCCAGTACTTC
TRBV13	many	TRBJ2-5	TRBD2	CASSPRRLAGGKETQYF	TGTGCCAGCAGCCCCCGTCGGCTAGCGGGAGGAAAAGAGACCCAGTACTTC
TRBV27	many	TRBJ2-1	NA	CASRPTGYYNEQFF	TGTGCCAGCAGGCCAACAGGGTACTACAATGAGCAGTTCTTC
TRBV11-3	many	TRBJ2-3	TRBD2	CASSPERLAGVSDTQYF	TGTGCCAGCAGCCCCGAAAGACTAGCGGGAGTCTCAGATACGCAGTATTTT
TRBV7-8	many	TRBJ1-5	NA	CASSLPPPGANQPQHF	TGTGCCAGCAGCTTGCCTCCCCCAGGGGCCAATCAGCCCCAGCATTTT
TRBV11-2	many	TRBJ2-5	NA	CASSNTDLQETQYF	TGTGCCAGCAGTAATACGGACTTACAAGAGACCCAGTACTTC